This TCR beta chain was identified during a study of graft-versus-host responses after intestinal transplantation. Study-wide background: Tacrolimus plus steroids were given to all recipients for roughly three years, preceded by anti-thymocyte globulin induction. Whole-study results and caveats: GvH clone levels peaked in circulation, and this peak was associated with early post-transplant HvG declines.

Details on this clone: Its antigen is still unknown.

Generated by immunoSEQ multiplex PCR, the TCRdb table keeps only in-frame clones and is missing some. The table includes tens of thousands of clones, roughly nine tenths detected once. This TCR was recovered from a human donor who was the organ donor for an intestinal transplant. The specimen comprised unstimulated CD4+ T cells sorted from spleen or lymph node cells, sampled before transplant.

The DNA for the CDR3 is TGTGCCAGCAGCCAAGAAGGTAGCGGGGCCACAGATACGCAGTATTTT. Its translation: CASSQEGSGATDTQYF. This rearrangement joins TRBV4-2 to TRBJ2-3; 8 nucleotides line up with TRBD2. After removal of 0 bases from V and 2 bases from J, the junction contained 4 bases not matched to a gene. CDR1 and CDR2 from the germline V gene are LGHNA and YNFKEQ. The CDR3 is 16 amino acids.